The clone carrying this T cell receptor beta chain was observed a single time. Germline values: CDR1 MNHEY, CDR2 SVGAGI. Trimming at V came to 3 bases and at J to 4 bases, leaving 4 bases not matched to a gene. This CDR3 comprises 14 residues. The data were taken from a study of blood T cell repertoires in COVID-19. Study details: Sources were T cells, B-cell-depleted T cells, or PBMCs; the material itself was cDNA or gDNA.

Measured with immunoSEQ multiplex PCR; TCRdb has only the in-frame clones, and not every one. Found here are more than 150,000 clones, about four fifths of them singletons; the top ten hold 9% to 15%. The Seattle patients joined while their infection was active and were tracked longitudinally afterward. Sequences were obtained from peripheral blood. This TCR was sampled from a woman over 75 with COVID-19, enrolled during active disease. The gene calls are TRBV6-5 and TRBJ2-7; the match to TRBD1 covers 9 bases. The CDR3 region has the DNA TGTGCCAGCAGTTATTCGGACAGGGGATACGAGCAGTACTTC. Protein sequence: CASSYSDRGYEQYF.